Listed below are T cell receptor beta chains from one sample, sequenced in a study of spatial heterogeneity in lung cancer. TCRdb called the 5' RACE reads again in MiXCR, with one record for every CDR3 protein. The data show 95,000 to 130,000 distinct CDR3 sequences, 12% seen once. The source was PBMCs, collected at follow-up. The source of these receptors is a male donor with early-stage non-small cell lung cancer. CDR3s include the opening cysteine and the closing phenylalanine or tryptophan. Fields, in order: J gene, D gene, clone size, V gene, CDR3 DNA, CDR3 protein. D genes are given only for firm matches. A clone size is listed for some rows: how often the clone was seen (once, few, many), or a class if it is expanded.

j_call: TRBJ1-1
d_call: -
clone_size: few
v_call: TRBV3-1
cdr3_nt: TGTGCCAGCAGCCAAGGTCAGGGCGGAACGGCTTTCTTT
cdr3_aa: CASSQGQGGTAFF

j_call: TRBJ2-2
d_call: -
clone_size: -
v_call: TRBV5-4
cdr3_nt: TGTGCCAGCAGGTCCGGAGGCACCGGGGAGCTGTTTTTT
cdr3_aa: CASRSGGTGELFF

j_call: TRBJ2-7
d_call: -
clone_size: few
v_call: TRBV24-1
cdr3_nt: TGTGCCACCAGTGAGTCGGGACGGAACTACGAGCAGTACTTC
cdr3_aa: CATSESGRNYEQYF

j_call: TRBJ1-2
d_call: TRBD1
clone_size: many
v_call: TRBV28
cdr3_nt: TGTGCCAGCCAGACAGGGGACTATGGCTACACCTTC
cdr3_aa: CASQTGDYGYTF

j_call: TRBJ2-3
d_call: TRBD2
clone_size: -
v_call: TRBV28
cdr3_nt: TGTGCCAGCAGAAACCGACAGCGGGGGTTGGATACGCAGTATTTT
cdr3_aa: CASRNRQRGLDTQYF

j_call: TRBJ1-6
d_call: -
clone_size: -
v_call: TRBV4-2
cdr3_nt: TGTGCCAGCAGCCAAGAGACAGGAAGCTCCTATAATTCACCCCTCCACTTT
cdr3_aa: CASSQETGSSYNSPLHF

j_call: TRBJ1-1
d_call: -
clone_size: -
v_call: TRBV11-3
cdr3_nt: TGTGCCAGCAGCTTACCATCCTCAGGAGGGATAGCTTTCTTT
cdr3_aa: CASSLPSSGGIAFF

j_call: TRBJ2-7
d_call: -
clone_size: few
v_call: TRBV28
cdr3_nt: TGTGCCAGCAGTGAAGAGAGCTACGAGCAGTACTTC
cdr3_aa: CASSEESYEQYF

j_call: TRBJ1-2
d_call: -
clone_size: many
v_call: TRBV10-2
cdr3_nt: TGCGCCAGCGCCTTACAGGGTGCTGGATATGGCTACACCTTC
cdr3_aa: CASALQGAGYGYTF

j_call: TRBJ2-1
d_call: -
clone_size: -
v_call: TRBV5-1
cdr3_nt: TGCGCCAGCAGCTTGGAGGCGGGGACTGAGCAGTTCTTC
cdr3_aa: CASSLEAGTEQFF

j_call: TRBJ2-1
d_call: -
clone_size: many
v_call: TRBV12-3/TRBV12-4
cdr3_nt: TGTGCCAGCAGCCCGGGACTGTTCAATGAGCAGTTCTTC
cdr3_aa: CASSPGLFNEQFF

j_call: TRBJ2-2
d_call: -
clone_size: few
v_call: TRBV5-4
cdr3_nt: TGTGCCAGCAGCTTGCAGGGACGAAAGGCCGGGGAGCTGTTTTTT
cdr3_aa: CASSLQGRKAGELFF

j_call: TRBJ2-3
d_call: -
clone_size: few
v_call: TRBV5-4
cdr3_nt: TGTGCCAGCAGCTTTTGGCAGGGATTCACAGATACGCAGTATTTT
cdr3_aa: CASSFWQGFTDTQYF

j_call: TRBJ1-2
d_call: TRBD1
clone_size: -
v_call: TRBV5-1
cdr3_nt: TGCGCCAGCAGCTTGGGCAGGGGGCTCATCTATGGCTACACCTTC
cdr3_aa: CASSLGRGLIYGYTF

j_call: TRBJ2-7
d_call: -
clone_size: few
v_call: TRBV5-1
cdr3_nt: TGCGCCAGCAGCCCGGGGGCGACCTACGAGCAGTACTTC
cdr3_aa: CASSPGATYEQYF

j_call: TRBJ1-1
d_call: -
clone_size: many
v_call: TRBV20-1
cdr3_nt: TGCAGTGCTAGAGTACCCCTCGGTGGTTACACTGAAGCTTTCTTT
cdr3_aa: CSARVPLGGYTEAFF

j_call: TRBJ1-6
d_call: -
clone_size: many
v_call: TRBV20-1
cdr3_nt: TGCAGTTGGTTGGACAGACACAATTCACCCCTCCACTTT
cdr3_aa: CSWLDRHNSPLHF

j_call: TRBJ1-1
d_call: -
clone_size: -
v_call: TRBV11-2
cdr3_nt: TGTGCCAGCAGCTCCTCGGTGGCAGTGAACACTGAAGCTTTCTTT
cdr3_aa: CASSSSVAVNTEAFF

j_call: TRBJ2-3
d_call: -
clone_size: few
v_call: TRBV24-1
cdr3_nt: TGTGCCACCAGTGACCCCCGGGCTTCAGATACGCAGTATTTT
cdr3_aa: CATSDPRASDTQYF

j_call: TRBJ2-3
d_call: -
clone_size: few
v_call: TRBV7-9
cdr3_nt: TGTGCCTCCGCGGGCACAGATACGCAGTATTTT
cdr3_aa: CASAGTDTQYF

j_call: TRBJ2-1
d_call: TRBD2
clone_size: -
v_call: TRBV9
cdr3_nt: TGTGCCAGCAGCGTTGGACTAGCGGGGGTAAATGAGCAGTTCTTC
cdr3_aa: CASSVGLAGVNEQFF

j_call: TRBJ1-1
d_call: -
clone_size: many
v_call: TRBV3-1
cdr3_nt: TGTGCCAGCACCCAGGTAGAGGGCGCTGAAGCTTTCTTT
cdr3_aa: CASTQVEGAEAFF

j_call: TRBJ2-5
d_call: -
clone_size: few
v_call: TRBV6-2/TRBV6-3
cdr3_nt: TGTGCCAGCAGCAACATGGAGACCCAGTACTTC
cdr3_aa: CASSNMETQYF

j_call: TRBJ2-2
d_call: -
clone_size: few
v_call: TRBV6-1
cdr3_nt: TGTGCCAGCCGGACCGAAGCGAACACCGGGGAGCTGTTTTTT
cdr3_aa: CASRTEANTGELFF

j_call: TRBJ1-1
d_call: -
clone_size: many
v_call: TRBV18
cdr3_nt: TGTGCCAGCTCACCAAGGATAGACAGGATGAACACTGAAGCTTTCTTT
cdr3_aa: CASSPRIDRMNTEAFF

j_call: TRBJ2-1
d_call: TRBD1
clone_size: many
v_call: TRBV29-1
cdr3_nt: TGCAGCGTTGGAGGGGCAGGGGGTAAGGGTGAGCAGTTCTTC
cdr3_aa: CSVGGAGGKGEQFF

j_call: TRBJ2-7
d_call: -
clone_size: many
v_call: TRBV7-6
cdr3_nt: TGTGCCAGCAGCTTATATACGGGACGGTACGAGCAGTACTTC
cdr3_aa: CASSLYTGRYEQYF

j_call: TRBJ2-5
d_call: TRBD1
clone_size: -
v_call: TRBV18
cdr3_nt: TGTGCCAGCTCACTTCGGACAGGGGGCGGAGAAGAGACCCAGTACTTC
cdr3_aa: CASSLRTGGGEETQYF

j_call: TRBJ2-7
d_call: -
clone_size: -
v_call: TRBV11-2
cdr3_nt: TGTGCCAGCAGCTTAGAAGAGCAGTACTTC
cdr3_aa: CASSLEEQYF

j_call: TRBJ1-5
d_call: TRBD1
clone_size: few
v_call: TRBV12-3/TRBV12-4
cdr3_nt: TGTGCCAGCAGTCCCTACTGGACAGGGGGCAAGAGTCAGCCCCAGCATTTT
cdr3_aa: CASSPYWTGGKSQPQHF

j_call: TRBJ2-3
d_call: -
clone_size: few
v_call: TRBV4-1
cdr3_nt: TGCGCCAGCAGCCGTCCCCGTACTAGCACAGATACGCAGTATTTT
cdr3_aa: CASSRPRTSTDTQYF

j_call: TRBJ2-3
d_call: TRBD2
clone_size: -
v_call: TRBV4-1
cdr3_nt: TGCGCCAGCAGCCAAGCCGGGGGGGACACAGATACGCAGTATTTT
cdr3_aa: CASSQAGGDTDTQYF

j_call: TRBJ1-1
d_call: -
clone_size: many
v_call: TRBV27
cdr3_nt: TGTGCCAGCAGTTTATTTGGTAACACTGAAGCTTTCTTT
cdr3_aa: CASSLFGNTEAFF

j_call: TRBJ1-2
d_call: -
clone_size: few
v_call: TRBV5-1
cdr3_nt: TGCTCCAGCAGCCTAGACACGGGGGCGGTCACCTTC
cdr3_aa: CSSSLDTGAVTF

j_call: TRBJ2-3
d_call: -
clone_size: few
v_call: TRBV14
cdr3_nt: TGTGCCAGCAGCCAAGAGCGGAAATATACGCAGTATTTT
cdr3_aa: CASSQERKYTQYF

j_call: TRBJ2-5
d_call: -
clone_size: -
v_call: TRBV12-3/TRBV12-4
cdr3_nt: TGTGCCAGCAGACCACCCGCCCAGGGGTTCCAGTACTTC
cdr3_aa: CASRPPAQGFQYF

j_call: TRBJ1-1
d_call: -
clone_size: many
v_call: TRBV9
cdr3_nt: TGTGCCAGCAGCGTAGTGGCAGCGAACACTGAAGCTTTCTTT
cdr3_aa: CASSVVAANTEAFF

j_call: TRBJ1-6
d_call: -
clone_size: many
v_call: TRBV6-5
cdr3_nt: TGTGCCACCAAAGTACAGGGAGTTAATTCACCCCTCCACTTT
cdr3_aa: CATKVQGVNSPLHF

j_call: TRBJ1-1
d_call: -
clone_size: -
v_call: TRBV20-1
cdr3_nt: TGCAGTGCTAGAGTCCCTCAGGTGGGGGGCACTGAAGCTTTCTTT
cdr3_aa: CSARVPQVGGTEAFF

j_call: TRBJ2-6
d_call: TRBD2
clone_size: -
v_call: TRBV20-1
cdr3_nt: TGCAGTGCTAGCCACGGGGGGTCCGGGGCCAACGTCCTGACTTTC
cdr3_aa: CSASHGGSGANVLTF

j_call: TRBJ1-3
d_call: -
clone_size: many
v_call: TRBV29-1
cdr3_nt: TGCAGCGTTGAATTAAGGAAACATTCATATTTT
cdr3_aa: CSVELRKHSYF

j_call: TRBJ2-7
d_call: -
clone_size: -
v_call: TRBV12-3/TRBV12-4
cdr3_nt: TGTGCCAGCAGTTTAGTCGGGTCGTCCGAGCAGTACTTC
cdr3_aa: CASSLVGSSEQYF

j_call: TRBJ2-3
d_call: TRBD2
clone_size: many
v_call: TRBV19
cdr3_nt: TGTGCCAGTAGTTTCTTCGGGACTAGGGATACGCAGTATTTT
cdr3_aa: CASSFFGTRDTQYF

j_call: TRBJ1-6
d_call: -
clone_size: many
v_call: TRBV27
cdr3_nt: TGTGCCAGCAGTTCCCAGACCCTGGGCACTTCACCCCTCCACTTT
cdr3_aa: CASSSQTLGTSPLHF

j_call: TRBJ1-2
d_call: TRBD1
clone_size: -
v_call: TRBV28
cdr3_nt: TGTGCCAGCCGGACAGGCGCGAACTATGGCTACACCTTC
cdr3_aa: CASRTGANYGYTF

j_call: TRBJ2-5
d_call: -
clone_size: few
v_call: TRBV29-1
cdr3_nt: TGCAGCGTTGGAGGGGACCCAGGACGCCAAGAGACCCAGTACTTC
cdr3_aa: CSVGGDPGRQETQYF

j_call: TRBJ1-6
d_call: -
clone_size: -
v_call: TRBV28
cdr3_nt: TGTGCCAGCACATCGTTCGAGACAGTTAATTCACCCCTCCACTTT
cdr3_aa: CASTSFETVNSPLHF

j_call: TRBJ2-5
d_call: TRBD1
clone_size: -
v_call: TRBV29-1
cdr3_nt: TGCAGCGTCCACAGGGGCCAAGAGACCCAGTACTTC
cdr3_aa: CSVHRGQETQYF

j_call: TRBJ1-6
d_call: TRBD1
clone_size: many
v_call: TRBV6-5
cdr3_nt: TGTGCCAGCAGACCCGGACAGGGAATCCCACCCCTCCACTTT
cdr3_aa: CASRPGQGIPPLHF

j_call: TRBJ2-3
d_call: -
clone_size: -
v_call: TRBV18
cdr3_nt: TGTGCCAGCTCCACACCGCCCGAACTGCGGCGGTATTTT
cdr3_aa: CASSTPPELRRYF

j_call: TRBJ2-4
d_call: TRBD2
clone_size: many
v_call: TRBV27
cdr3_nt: TGTGCCAGCAGCCGAAACGGGGGAGGGGAGGCCAAAAACATTCAGTACTTC
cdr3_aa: CASSRNGGGEAKNIQYF

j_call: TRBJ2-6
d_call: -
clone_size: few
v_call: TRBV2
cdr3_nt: TGTGCCAGCGCAGTGGGGGCCAACGTCCTGACTTTC
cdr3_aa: CASAVGANVLTF